Listed below are T cell receptor beta chains from one sample, sequenced in a study of shared clonotypes between healthy human individuals. Method: immunoSEQ multiplex PCR; TCRdb's copy keeps in-frame clones and lacks some. The sample yields over 2 million clones, around 90% seen once. Input material: naive CD4+ T cells from PBMCs. These receptor sequences come from a man aged 18 to 35 in good health. Some clones in this sample may be carry-over from other donors' samples. The CDR3 runs from the conserved cysteine through the conserved F or W. A D gene is named only where the DNA matches it firmly. Clone size is given for some rows only: seen once, a few or many times, or a class if the clone is expanded.

d_gene,abundance,j_gene,v_gene,len,CDR3aa,CDR3nt
NA,NA,TRBJ2-1,TRBV10-3,15,CAISESRQTGNEQFF,TGTGCCATCAGTGAGTCGAGGCAGACAGGCAATGAGCAGTTCTTC
TRBD1,NA,TRBJ2-7,TRBV5-1,14,CASSLGDSSREQYF,TGCGCCAGCAGCTTGGGGGACAGCTCTCGGGAGCAGTACTTC
NA,few,TRBJ1-1,TRBV18,15,CASSPLSSTMGKAFF,TGTGCCAGCTCACCACTCTCCTCTACGATGGGTAAGGCTTTCTTT
NA,NA,TRBJ2-5,TRBV9,14,CASSGRDFQETQYF,TGTGCCAGCAGCGGAAGGGACTTCCAAGAGACCCAGTACTTC
NA,NA,TRBJ2-7,TRBV19,14,CASSSRDPTYEQYF,TGTGCCAGTTCGAGCAGGGATCCCACCTACGAGCAGTACTTC
TRBD2,NA,TRBJ2-2,TRBV18,16,CASSPASGSPTGELFF,TGTGCCAGCTCACCAGCTAGCGGGAGCCCCACCGGGGAGCTGTTTTTT
NA,NA,TRBJ2-3,TRBV9,13,CASSVRGTDTQYF,TGTGCCAGCAGCGTACGCGGCACAGATACGCAGTATTTT
NA,NA,TRBJ1-6,TRBV29-1,14,CSVDSGTPNSPLHF,TGCAGCGTTGACTCCGGGACACCTAATTCACCCCTCCACTTT
TRBD1,few,TRBJ2-5,TRBV9,13,CASSATGPETQYF,TGTGCCAGCAGCGCGACAGGGCCGGAGACCCAGTACTTC
TRBD1,once,TRBJ2-3,TRBV18,17,CASSPRVQQGNTDTQYF,TGTGCCAGCTCACCACGGGTCCAACAGGGGAACACAGATACGCAGTATTTT
NA,NA,TRBJ2-2,TRBV28,16,CASSSHDSSNTGELFF,TGTGCCAGCAGTTCCCACGACAGCTCGAACACCGGGGAGCTGTTTTTT
NA,NA,TRBJ1-2,TRBV30,13,CAWNPGTNYGYTF,TGTGCCTGGAATCCCGGGACCAACTATGGCTACACCTTC
NA,once,TRBJ2-2,TRBV7-9,15,CASSLGRGDTGELFF,TGTGCCAGCAGCTTAGGCAGGGGAGACACCGGGGAGCTGTTTTTT
TRBD2,NA,TRBJ2-3,TRBV6-6,15,CASSYEGGPTDTQYF,TGTGCCAGCAGTTACGAGGGAGGGCCCACAGATACGCAGTATTTT
TRBD1,NA,TRBJ2-7,TRBV6-5,14,CASRGGQGNYEQYF,TGTGCCAGCAGGGGAGGACAGGGGAACTACGAGCAGTACTTC
TRBD1,NA,TRBJ1-4,TRBV28,19,CASSLLSHGAGTDNEKLFF,TGTGCCAGCAGTTTATTAAGTCATGGAGCCGGGACAGATAATGAAAAACTGTTTTTT
NA,NA,TRBJ1-6,TRBV27,15,CASSLSLTGRSPLHF,TGTGCCAGCAGTTTATCCCTGACAGGAAGATCACCCCTCCACTTT
TRBD1,once,TRBJ1-1,TRBV19,14,CASRRDRENTEAFF,TGTGCCAGTAGAAGGGACAGGGAGAACACTGAAGCTTTCTTT
NA,NA,TRBJ1-2,TRBV28,12,CASSTATYGYTF,TGTGCCAGCAGTACTGCTACCTATGGCTACACCTTC
TRBD1,NA,TRBJ1-5,TRBV15,19,CATSRDPEAAGGLNQPQHF,TGTGCCACCAGCAGAGATCCAGAAGCGGCAGGGGGCCTCAATCAGCCCCAGCATTTT
NA,NA,TRBJ2-2,TRBV11-2,16,CASSLRSSGSAGELFF,TGTGCCAGCAGCTTACGAAGTTCGGGATCTGCCGGGGAGCTGTTTTTT
NA,NA,TRBJ2-1,TRBV5-1,14,CASSLSLMRNEQFF,TGCGCCAGCAGCTTGTCTCTCATGCGCAATGAGCAGTTCTTC
NA,NA,TRBJ2-1,TRBV27,15,CASSLLGRLPNEQFF,TGTGCCAGCAGTTTATTAGGTCGACTCCCCAATGAGCAGTTCTTC
NA,NA,TRBJ2-2,TRBV9,15,CASSVRLEYTGELFF,TGTGCCAGCAGCGTGAGACTGGAATACACCGGGGAGCTGTTTTTT
NA,NA,TRBJ2-7,TRBV6-1,16,CASSGPPWISKSEQYF,TGTGCCAGCAGTGGACCACCTTGGATCAGTAAAAGCGAGCAGTACTTC
TRBD2,NA,TRBJ2-1,TRBV28,14,CASSPGLGDNEQFF,TGTGCCAGCAGCCCCGGACTAGGAGACAATGAGCAGTTCTTC
TRBD1,NA,TRBJ2-7,TRBV5-1,15,CASSPDRVGSYEQYF,TGCGCCAGCAGCCCGGACAGGGTGGGCTCCTACGAGCAGTACTTC
TRBD2,NA,TRBJ2-1,TRBV5-4,17,CASSPRGAGDGYNEQFF,TGTGCCAGCAGTCCCAGAGGAGCGGGAGACGGGTACAATGAGCAGTTCTTC
TRBD2,NA,TRBJ2-7,TRBV5-1,18,CASSDRGVTSGRAYEQYF,TGCGCCAGCAGCGACAGGGGAGTAACTAGCGGGAGGGCCTACGAGCAGTACTTC
TRBD2,NA,TRBJ2-2,TRBV10-3,17,CAISGGLAGVGTGELFF,TGTGCCATCAGTGGGGGACTAGCGGGAGTCGGTACCGGGGAGCTGTTTTTT
NA,NA,TRBJ2-1,TRBV18,16,CASSPQEALPGYEQFF,TGTGCCAGCTCACCACAGGAGGCCCTCCCTGGCTATGAGCAGTTCTTC
NA,NA,TRBJ2-7,TRBV29-1,14,CSGIGGRGRGEQYF,TGCAGCGGGATCGGGGGTAGGGGGCGCGGCGAGCAGTACTTC
TRBD1,once,TRBJ2-1,TRBV7-2,16,CASRRDRLSSYNEQFF,TGTGCCAGCAGGCGGGACAGGCTGAGCTCCTACAATGAGCAGTTCTTC
NA,NA,TRBJ1-1,TRBV20-1,11,CSAQRGTEAFF,TGCAGTGCCCAGAGGGGCACTGAAGCTTTCTTT
TRBD2,NA,TRBJ2-1,TRBV11-3,15,CASSPGGNSYNEQFF,TGTGCCAGCAGCCCCGGGGGGAACTCCTACAATGAGCAGTTCTTC
NA,NA,TRBJ2-1,TRBV25-1,15,CASSEFRGANNEQFF,TGTGCCAGCAGTGAATTCAGGGGCGCCAACAATGAGCAGTTCTTC
TRBD2,NA,TRBJ2-7,TRBV28,17,CASTKPIGTSGSYEQYF,TGTGCCAGCACCAAACCAATCGGGACTAGCGGGAGCTACGAGCAGTACTTC
TRBD1,once,TRBJ1-5,TRBV2,16,CASGGQGGTSNQPQHF,TGTGCCAGCGGGGGACAGGGGGGGACCAGCAATCAGCCCCAGCATTTT
TRBD2,NA,TRBJ2-1,TRBV28,15,CASTSLTSGMNEQFF,TGTGCCAGCACGTCGCTGACTAGCGGGATGAATGAGCAGTTCTTC
NA,NA,TRBJ2-7,TRBV4-2,15,CASSQEFQAPYEQYF,TGTGCCAGCAGCCAAGAATTCCAGGCCCCCTACGAGCAGTACTTC
TRBD2,NA,TRBJ2-1,TRBV15,16,CATSRDPISSGLEQFF,TGTGCCACCAGCAGAGACCCAATCTCTAGCGGGCTTGAGCAGTTCTTC
TRBD1,NA,TRBJ1-2,TRBV6-6,15,CASSYPVQGNYGYTF,TGTGCCAGCAGTTACCCCGTACAGGGGAACTATGGCTACACCTTC
TRBD2,NA,TRBJ2-1,TRBV5-1,15,CASSTLAYTYNEQFF,TGCGCCAGCAGCACACTAGCGTATACCTACAATGAGCAGTTCTTC
NA,few,TRBJ1-1,TRBV20-1,10,CSAQGNEAFF,TGCAGTGCTCAGGGGAATGAAGCTTTCTTT
NA,NA,TRBJ2-3,TRBV6-5,14,CASSPEGSTDTQYF,TGTGCCAGCAGTCCCGAGGGGAGCACAGATACGCAGTATTTT
NA,NA,TRBJ2-7,TRBV27,13,CASSRPGNYEQYF,TGTGCCAGCAGTCGCCCGGGGAACTACGAGCAGTACTTC
NA,NA,TRBJ2-3,TRBV18,11,CASSPGDTQYF,TGTGCCAGCTCACCCGGGGATACGCAGTATTTT
NA,NA,TRBJ1-1,TRBV6-1,15,CASSVTNLPSGEAFF,TGTGCCAGCAGTGTGACAAACCTCCCTTCGGGCGAAGCTTTCTTT
NA,NA,TRBJ2-1,TRBV29-1,13,CSAPADWDNEQFF,TGCAGCGCCCCGGCGGACTGGGACAATGAGCAGTTCTTC
NA,NA,TRBJ1-1,TRBV7-9,15,CASSLLGSLNTEAFF,TGTGCCAGCAGCTTACTCGGCAGTTTAAACACTGAAGCTTTCTTT
NA,NA,TRBJ1-2,TRBV7-6,13,CASSPRQMDGYTF,TGTGCCAGCAGCCCGCGCCAAATGGATGGCTACACCTTC
TRBD1,NA,TRBJ2-7,TRBV2,14,CASRGDRGVEEQYF,TGTGCCAGCAGGGGGGACAGGGGTGTGGAGGAGCAGTACTTC
NA,NA,TRBJ1-3,TRBV6-1,14,CASSATVNSNTIYF,TGTGCCAGCAGTGCTACAGTAAATTCAAACACCATATATTTT
NA,NA,TRBJ1-5,TRBV6-5,12,CASSYSGGPQHF,TGTGCCAGCAGTTATTCCGGCGGGCCCCAGCATTTT